The source of this T cell receptor (beta chain) is a study of T cell clonality in common variable immunodeficiency (dated by TCRdb to between 2015 and 2016). On the study overall, not on this receptor specifically: Healthy controls shared more TCRbeta clones with each other than CVID subjects shared among themselves (p < 0.0001). Correlations between repertoire features and clinical complications were limited by patient heterogeneity within the CVID cohort. Fewer deletions and N-nucleotide insertions were reportedly observed in CVID TCRbeta sequences, and highly modified clones with 13 or more V deletions were reportedly absent from CVID TCRbeta sequences. It was noted by the authors that sequencing of the repertoires of T cell subpopulations would be needed to clarify the cause of the increased clonality in CVID. Increased TCRbeta clonality was found in CVID subjects compared with healthy controls (t-test p = 0.018), with the increase being most characteristic of about a third of subjects. Although equal DNA input was used, an average of about 85,000 unique sequences per sample was obtained for controls, compared with some 30,000 for CVID samples.

This clone was seen repeatedly, ten times or more. The specificity of this receptor is unknown. Sequencing ends 3 residues short of the CDR3 end; the germline J gene provides the rest. V loses 1 base of germline sequence and J loses 3 bases, and the interval between the two ends is 16 bases. From the cysteine through the phenylalanine, the CDR3 covers 15 amino acids. The DNA shown is the part of the CDR3 that was read: 36 bases, in frame from base 1. CDR1 DFQATT and CDR2 SNEGSKA are derived from the germline V gene (reference sequence). Both CVID patients and healthy controls were predominantly of Caucasian heritage. From each donor, roughly 5 to 8.5 ml of heparinized peripheral whole blood was collected. Genomic DNA from adults with common variable immune deficiency (CVID) and from healthy adult controls was used to sequence TCRbeta CDR3 repertoires. The control group was made up of about 22 healthy adult volunteers (around 10 male and some twelve female) whose ages ranged from about 20 to 66 years, with a mean age of approximately 37. To isolate peripheral blood mononuclear cells, diluted blood was subjected to density centrifugation over Hypaque 1077 or Ficoll-Paque. Genomic DNA was obtained from unsorted mononuclear cells through either Qiagen column purification or a centrifugation-based method.

CVID samples and control samples contributed equivalent amounts of genomic DNA as sequencing input. For every sample, a 60 bp segment covering the rearranged TCRbeta CDR3 region was amplified and then sequenced. The immunoSEQ assay, a bias-corrected multiplex PCR with high-throughput sequencing, was employed for TCRbeta amplification. The paper's data handling went like this. Every unique nucleotide sequence was considered a clone and was annotated with V, D and J genes, copy number and frequency. Sequences were labeled productive if in frame, and non-productive if out of frame or containing stop codons. As previously described, clonality was calculated on the basis of Shannon's entropy. The predicted amino acid sequences of productive clones were used to derive the mean CDR3 Kyte-Doolittle hydropathy. Hierarchical clustering of scaled V gene usage was performed with the R hclust function using Manhattan distance and complete linkage. Sharing of clones by CDR3 amino acid sequence was evaluated by resampling 12 repertoires per group over 100 rounds. The repertoires were screened for some 70 published EBV-specific TCRbeta sequences and roughly 250 published CMV-specific TCRbeta sequences. A couple of CVID samples that yielded fewer than 10,000 sequences were excluded from the analysis, so around 38 CVID repertoires were retained. TCRdb retrieved this table from immuneACCESS and kept in-frame rearrangements only. Not all clones are present; in checked studies, unresolved V genes account for under half, and no reason is known for the remainder. Clone size and V and J calls were adopted from that table, with D and trimming inferred from the DNA. For this sample, tens of thousands of clones appear and none is a singleton. The ten largest clones represent about 6% of the sample.

The sequencing input was peripheral blood mononuclear cells. Recombination joined TRBV20-1 with TRBJ2-7; matching of 6 bases hints at TRBD2 as the D gene. The sequence was obtained from a person aged 18 to 75 in good health. CDR3 DNA, as far as it was read: TGCAGTGCTAGAGCCTCCCCCGGGACTCTCTACGAG. This sequence encodes CSARASPGTLYE. The complete CDR3 protein is CSARASPGTLYEQYF.